This TCR beta chain is drawn from a study of cytomegalovirus exposure and HLA in healthy donors. In the study overall: The approximately 710 first-cohort repertoires and the 95 to 150 validation repertoires shared the same platform, a later analysis reported. Broader study findings: Specificity of a few CMV-associated chains for CMV antigens was verified in vitro. Cytomegalovirus-associated status was assigned to about 150 TCR beta chains.

The donors were part of the validation cohort, which consisted of some 120 subjects and was separate from the first cohort of around 620 subjects. Looked up from germline, CDR1 is LNHDA and CDR2 is SQIVND (reference sequence). CDR3 size: 13 residues. V lost 8 bases and J 5 bases, leaving 15 bases between the germline ends. Worth noting for this clone: What it binds is unknown.

The method was immunoSEQ multiplex PCR; TCRdb's version includes in-frame clones alone and lacks a portion of them. The table includes tens of thousands of clones, 85% to 95% detected once. Material for sequencing was PBMCs. The chain carries TRBV19 and TRBJ1-1, with unresolved D. The clonotype comes from a woman between 18 and 30 years old in good health and CMV-seropositive. CDR3 in amino acids: CASLLGPATEAFF. The CDR3 DNA is TGTGCCAGTTTACTGGGCCCGGCTACTGAAGCTTTCTTT.